This entry is about one TCR beta chain. Its antigen is unidentified. One entry per CDR3 protein results from TCRdb running MiXCR on the 5' RACE reads. The sample lists 750,000 to 850,000 distinct CDR3 sequences; around 11% were seen once. This specimen comes from a study of CD8 T cells in ankylosing spondylitis. General study findings and limits: A TCR beta motif made of 7 to 9 highly homologous variants seemed typical of ankylosing spondylitis blood. Those disease-linked clones were CD8+; they were also relatively rare in peripheral blood.

Trimming cost V 4 bases and J 0 bases, with 16 bases left between them. The CDR3 spans 17 residues. The germline CDR1 and CDR2 sequences are SGHAT and FQNNGV. The rearrangement links TRBV11-2 to TRBJ2-1; D may match TRBD1 or TRBD2 (5 bases each). The source is a male donor with ankylosing spondylitis. Sequenced sample: blood, either unsorted or a sorted T cell fraction (not recorded which). CDR3 DNA sequence: TGTGCCAGCAGCTCCCAAGGGACGGGGAGCTCCTACAATGAGCAGTTCTTC. It translates to CASSSQGTGSSYNEQFF.